What follows describes a single T cell receptor beta chain. The antigen remains undetermined. Division of CD4+ cells produced a CD45RA+ naive subset and a CD45RA-negative memory subset. This entry belongs to a study of shared clonotypes between healthy human individuals. Study in general: Two women and a few men aged 18 to 49 served as donors. Whole-study findings and limits: Clonotype sharing among donors was expected to depend on sequencing depth.

The repertoire was sequenced with immunoSEQ multiplex PCR; TCRdb's copy has only in-frame clones and lacks some. The sample holds under 2.5 million clones; just under 95% are singletons and the top ten take about 0.36%. This TCR was sampled from a man in his late teens or twenties in good health. Some clones in this sample may be carry-over from other donors' samples. Sequenced input: naive CD4+ T cells from PBMCs. Indicated subset: CD45RA+ positively selected.

CDR3 sequence reads: CASKRERAGANVLTF. DNA of the CDR3: TGTGCCAGCAAAAGAGAGCGGGCTGGGGCCAACGTCCTGACTTTC. The chain combines TRBV6-5 with TRBJ2-6; D may be TRBD2 (6 bases). Germline loops: CDR1 MNHEY, CDR2 SVGAGI. The CDR3 consists of 15 residues. Trimming stripped 7 bases from V and 2 bases from J, with 12 bases between.